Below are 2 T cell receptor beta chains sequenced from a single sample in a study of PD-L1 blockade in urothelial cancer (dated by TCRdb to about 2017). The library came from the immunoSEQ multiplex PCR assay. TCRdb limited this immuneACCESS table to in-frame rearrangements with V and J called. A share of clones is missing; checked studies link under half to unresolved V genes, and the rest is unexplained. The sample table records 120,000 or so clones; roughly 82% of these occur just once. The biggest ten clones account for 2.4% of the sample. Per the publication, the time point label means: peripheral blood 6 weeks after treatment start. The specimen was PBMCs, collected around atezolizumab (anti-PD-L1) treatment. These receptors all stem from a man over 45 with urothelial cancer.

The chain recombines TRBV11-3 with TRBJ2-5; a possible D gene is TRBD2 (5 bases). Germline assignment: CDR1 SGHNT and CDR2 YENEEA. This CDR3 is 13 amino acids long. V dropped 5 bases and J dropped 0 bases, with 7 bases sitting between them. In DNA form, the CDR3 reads TGTGCCAGCAGCCGAGGGAACCAAGAGACCCAGTACTTC. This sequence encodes CASSRGNQETQYF.

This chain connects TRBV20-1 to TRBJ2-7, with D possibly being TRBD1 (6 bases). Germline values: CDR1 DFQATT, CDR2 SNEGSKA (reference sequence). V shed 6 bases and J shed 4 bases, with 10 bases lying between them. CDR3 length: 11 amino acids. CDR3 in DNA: TGCAGTGCAAGGACAGAGTACGAGCAGTACTTC. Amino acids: CSARTEYEQYF.